A selection of T cell receptor beta chains follows, all from one sample in a study of blood T cell repertoires in COVID-19. Data came from immunoSEQ multiplex PCR; TCRdb stores just in-frame clones and leaves some out. The table records some 50,000 clones, about 80% of them present only once. Source material: peripheral blood. The receptor set was obtained from a human donor in a cohort sampled during active COVID-19. Both conserved end residues are part of each CDR3. The D gene is left open where the match is weak. The listing skips clone size in some rows; elsewhere it reads once, few, many or a size class.

d_gene,abundance,j_gene,len,v_gene,CDR3nt,CDR3aa
NA,NA,TRBJ2-7,11,TRBV6-6,TGTGCCAGCAGTTCCTACTACGAGCAGTACTTC,CASSSYYEQYF
TRBD1,NA,TRBJ1-5,14,TRBV7-9,TGTGCCAGCAGCGACGACAGGGGCCATCAGCCCCAGCATTTT,CASSDDRGHQPQHF
NA,NA,TRBJ1-5,13,TRBV5-6,TGTGCCAGCAGCAATCAGGGGAATCAGCCCCAGCATTTT,CASSNQGNQPQHF
NA,once,TRBJ2-7,13,TRBV11-2,TGTGCCAGCAGCTTACAGACAGCCTACGAGCAGTACTTC,CASSLQTAYEQYF
NA,NA,TRBJ1-2,13,TRBV7-9,TGTGCCAGCAGTTGGGGGCCCAACTATGGCTACACCTTC,CASSWGPNYGYTF
TRBD2,NA,TRBJ2-7,16,TRBV3-1/TRBV3-2,TGTGCCAGCAGCCAAGATTGGGGACGACTAGCCCACGAGCAGTACTTC,CASSQDWGRLAHEQYF
NA,NA,TRBJ2-3,13,TRBV18,TGTGCCAGCTCACCACCCTCCCCAGATACGCAGTATTTT,CASSPPSPDTQYF
TRBD1,NA,TRBJ2-1,15,TRBV15,TGTGCCACCAGCAAGGACAGGGGGCTCTACAATGAGCAGTTCTTC,CATSKDRGLYNEQFF
NA,NA,TRBJ1-3,14,TRBV9,TGTGCCAGCAGCGACGGGAGCTCTGGAAACACCATATATTTT,CASSDGSSGNTIYF
NA,few,TRBJ1-6,15,TRBV5-1,TGCGCCAGCAGCTTGGCCGGGCAGGGCCGGTCACCCCTCCACTTT,CASSLAGQGRSPLHF
TRBD2,once,TRBJ2-3,16,TRBV10-3,TGTGCCATCACCACTAGACTAGCGGGGGCCACAGATACGCAGTATTTT,CAITTRLAGATDTQYF
NA,NA,TRBJ2-7,14,TRBV18,TGTGCCAGCTCACCATGTTTGGGGGGTTGCGAGCAGTACTTC,CASSPCLGGCEQYF
NA,NA,TRBJ2-3,16,TRBV5-4,TGTGCCAGCAGCTTGGAACTAAGTGTTAGCACAGATACGCAGTATTTT,CASSLELSVSTDTQYF
NA,NA,TRBJ1-3,14,TRBV5-1,TGCGCCAGCAGCGATTCAGGGACTGGAAACACCATATATTTT,CASSDSGTGNTIYF
TRBD2,NA,TRBJ2-1,17,TRBV9,TGTGCCAGCAGTGGGCTAGCGGGGGGCTACAATTCCTATGAGCAGTTCTTC,CASSGLAGGYNSYEQFF
TRBD1,NA,TRBJ1-2,13,TRBV12-5,TGTGCTAGTGGTTTCGGGACAGACTATGGCTACACCTTC,CASGFGTDYGYTF
NA,NA,TRBJ2-1,14,TRBV6-2/TRBV6-3,TGTGCCAGCAGTCGCCAGGACTGGAACAATGAGCAGTTCTTC,CASSRQDWNNEQFF
NA,NA,TRBJ2-1,11,TRBV29-1,TGCAGCGTTGGACACCGAAGTGCCCAGTTCTTC,CSVGHRSAQFF
TRBD1,NA,TRBJ1-3,14,TRBV5-1,TGCGCCAGCACTCAGGGGGGCTCTGGAAACACCATATATTTT,CASTQGGSGNTIYF
NA,once,TRBJ1-2,13,TRBV4-1,TGCGCCAGCTCGATCTTAGGGGCAGGAGGCTACACCTTC,CASSILGAGGYTF
NA,NA,TRBJ1-2,15,TRBV4-3,TGCGCCAGCAGCCAAGAAGAGGGAGTCCCTTCTGGCTACACCTTC,CASSQEEGVPSGYTF
TRBD2,NA,TRBJ2-5,16,TRBV4-1,TGCGCCAGCAGCCGGGGAATAGCGGGAGGGCCGGAGACCCAGTACTTC,CASSRGIAGGPETQYF
NA,NA,TRBJ1-1,15,TRBV5-6,TGTGCCAGCAGCCCTGACTGGCCGGTGGGCACTGAAGCTTTCTTT,CASSPDWPVGTEAFF
TRBD1,NA,TRBJ2-7,15,TRBV11-2,TGTGCCAGCAGGGCCGCCGGGACAGTAAGCAACGAGCAGTACTTC,CASRAAGTVSNEQYF
NA,NA,TRBJ1-5,14,TRBV6-2/TRBV6-3,TGTGCCAGCAGTTACATTTATAGCAATCAGCCCCAGCATTTT,CASSYIYSNQPQHF
NA,NA,TRBJ2-1,14,TRBV6-2/TRBV6-3,TGTGCCAGCAGTTACCCCCGGGGTACCGATGAGCAGTTCTTC,CASSYPRGTDEQFF
TRBD1,NA,TRBJ2-1,13,TRBV29-1,TGCAGCGTACACAGGGGATCCTACAATGAGCAGTTCTTC,CSVHRGSYNEQFF
NA,NA,TRBJ2-5,13,TRBV12-3/TRBV12-4,TGTGCCAGCAGCCTCACGAGTCGGGAGACCCAGTACTTC,CASSLTSRETQYF
NA,few,TRBJ1-6,15,TRBV5-4,TGTGCCAGCAGCTTGGGGGGAGATGAAAATTCACCCCTCCACTTT,CASSLGGDENSPLHF
TRBD2,NA,TRBJ2-3,17,TRBV7-3,TGTGCCAGCAGCCCCGCCTTGGGGCGGGAGGGGGCAGATACGCAGTATTTT,CASSPALGREGADTQYF
TRBD2,NA,TRBJ2-5,16,TRBV6-2/TRBV6-3,TGTGCCAGCAGTAACGGACTAGCGGGGGGGCAAGAGACCCAGTACTTC,CASSNGLAGGQETQYF
TRBD1,NA,TRBJ2-1,15,TRBV5-1,TGCGCCAGCAGCTTAGGGACAGGTACCTACAATGAGCAGTTCTTC,CASSLGTGTYNEQFF
TRBD2,NA,TRBJ2-3,14,TRBV11-3,TGTGCCAGCAGCTTCGGGGGGGCAACAGATACGCAGTATTTT,CASSFGGATDTQYF
NA,NA,TRBJ1-1,14,TRBV6-2/TRBV6-3,TGTGCCAGCAGTTACTTCGGGGTTAACACTGAAGCTTTCTTT,CASSYFGVNTEAFF
NA,few,TRBJ2-5,15,TRBV3-1/TRBV3-2,TGTGCCAGCAGCAGGGACTCAGTCGAGGGAGAGACCCAGTACTTC,CASSRDSVEGETQYF
TRBD2,NA,TRBJ2-1,14,TRBV24-1,TGTGCCACCAGTGCTGGGGGAGGGTACAATGAGCAGTTCTTC,CATSAGGGYNEQFF
TRBD2,NA,TRBJ2-5,15,TRBV18,TGTGCCAGCTCACTCGGACTAGCGGGTCAAGAGACCCAGTACTTC,CASSLGLAGQETQYF
NA,NA,TRBJ2-1,18,TRBV18,TGTGCCAGCTCACCACCTGAAAGGGGGGGCGCGGGGGACAATGAGCAGTTCTTC,CASSPPERGGAGDNEQFF
TRBD2,NA,TRBJ2-3,16,TRBV9,TGTGCCAGCACCGTAGGACTAGCGGGAGGGGGAGATACGCAGTATTTT,CASTVGLAGGGDTQYF
TRBD1,NA,TRBJ1-6,15,TRBV7-2,TGTGCCAGCAGCTTAGCGGGACAGAATAATTCACCCCTCCACTTT,CASSLAGQNNSPLHF
TRBD2,NA,TRBJ2-3,16,TRBV19,TGTGCCAGTAGTAAGCCTAGCGGGAGGGAGGCAGATACGCAGTATTTT,CASSKPSGREADTQYF
NA,once,TRBJ1-5,14,TRBV21-1,TGTGCCAGCAGCAACCCGGGGGTGACCCAGCCCCAGCATTTT,CASSNPGVTQPQHF
NA,NA,TRBJ2-2,15,TRBV5-4,TGTGCCAGCAGCCCCTCGGCGGGTAACTCCGGGGAGCTGTTTTTT,CASSPSAGNSGELFF
NA,NA,TRBJ2-2,17,TRBV7-6,TGTGCCAGCAGCTTAGTTTTCTTTTCGGGGAGCGCCGGGGAGCTGTTTTTT,CASSLVFFSGSAGELFF
NA,NA,TRBJ2-2,13,TRBV12-3/TRBV12-4,TGTGCCAGCACGAGGAGGGCAGCCGGGGAGCTGTTTTTT,CASTRRAAGELFF
NA,NA,TRBJ2-7,14,TRBV9,TGTGCCAGCAGCCCGACTGTCGGCGGCTACGAGCAGTACTTC,CASSPTVGGYEQYF
TRBD2,NA,TRBJ2-1,15,TRBV7-9,TGTGCCAGCAGCTTAAACCCTAGCGGGTACAATGAGCAGTTCTTC,CASSLNPSGYNEQFF
NA,NA,TRBJ1-2,12,TRBV13,TGTGCCAGCAGCTTTACCGGTTATGGCTACACCTTC,CASSFTGYGYTF
TRBD1,NA,TRBJ2-5,14,TRBV7-9,TGTGCCAGCAGCTTCCCAGGGGGCAGAGAGACCCAGTACTTC,CASSFPGGRETQYF
TRBD2,NA,TRBJ2-1,17,TRBV4-1,TGCGCCAGCAGTCCGGAGGGTAATGCGCGGGGGAGGAGTGAGCAGTTCTTC,CASSPEGNARGRSEQFF
NA,NA,TRBJ2-3,16,TRBV4-1,TGCGCCAGCAGCCAAGAGGGCAGCTTAATCACAGATACGCAGTATTTT,CASSQEGSLITDTQYF
NA,NA,TRBJ2-2,14,TRBV6-5,TGTGCCAGCACTCTGGACTTCCGCACCGGGGAGCTGTTTTTT,CASTLDFRTGELFF
NA,few,TRBJ1-2,13,TRBV15,TGTGCCACCAGCAGAGTGGGCAGGGCTGGCTACACCTTC,CATSRVGRAGYTF
TRBD2,NA,TRBJ2-2,18,TRBV14,TGTGCCAGCAGCCAAGCAACTAGCGGGAGAAGTGGCACCGGGGAGCTGTTTTTT,CASSQATSGRSGTGELFF